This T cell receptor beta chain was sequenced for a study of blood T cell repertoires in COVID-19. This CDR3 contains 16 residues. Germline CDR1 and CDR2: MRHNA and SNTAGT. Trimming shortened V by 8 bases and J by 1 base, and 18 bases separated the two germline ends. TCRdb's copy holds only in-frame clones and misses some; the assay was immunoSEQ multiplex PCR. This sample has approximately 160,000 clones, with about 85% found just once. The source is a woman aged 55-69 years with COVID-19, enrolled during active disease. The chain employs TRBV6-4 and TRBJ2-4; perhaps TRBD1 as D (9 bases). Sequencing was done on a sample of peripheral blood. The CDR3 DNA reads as TGTGCCAGCTACAGGGGGCGCGGGAGGGCCAAAAACATTCAGTACTTC. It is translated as CASYRGRGRAKNIQYF.